This T cell receptor beta chain was recovered during a study of T cell responses to AZD1222 COVID-19 vaccine. CDR1 is SGHNT, CDR2 YENEEA, per germline. The CDR3 contains 14 residues. V trimming: 5 bases; J trimming: 2 bases; junction bases outside the gene matches: 4. Using immunoSEQ multiplex PCR, the repertoire was profiled, and TCRdb retains in-frame clones only, with some absent. The sample comprises about 97,000 clones, 80% to 85% of which are singletons, and about 18% rests with the top ten. This rearrangement joins TRBV11-3 to TRBJ1-1; 8 positions agree with TRBD1. The source material was peripheral blood, sampled on day 0 of AZD1222 vaccination. The clonotype originates from an adult in good health. This chain's CDR3 is CASSPGGGNTEAFF. CDR3 nucleotides: TGTGCCAGCAGCCCAGGGGGCGGAAACACTGAAGCTTTCTTT. The full variable domain, rest sourced from reference TRBV11-3 and TRBJ1-1, is EAGVVQSPRYKIIEKKQPVAFWCNPISGHNTLYWYLQNLGQGPELLIRYENEEAVDDSQLPKDRFSAERLKGVDSTLKIQPAELGDSAVYLCASSPGGGNTEAFFGQGTRLTVV.